The 2 T cell receptor beta chains listed next were all sequenced from one sample in a study of T cell responses to AZD1222 COVID-19 vaccine. The protocol was immunoSEQ multiplex PCR, while the TCRdb copy is restricted to in-frame clones and leaves out a portion. The data show roughly 150,000 clones, approximately 88% seen once. This material consisted of peripheral blood, taken on day 0 of MenACWY control vaccination. These receptor sequences come from an adult in good health.

This chain links TRBV2 with TRBJ2-7; D is unclear. The CDR3 length is 15 residues. Germline loops: CDR1 SNHLY, CDR2 FYNNEI. The ends were cut back, 4 bases at V and 2 bases at J, with 15 bases in the middle. CDR3 residues: CASSGGRRSTYEQYF. The DNA of the CDR3 is TGTGCCAGCAGTGGGGGTCGGAGATCCACCTACGAGCAGTACTTC.

The V call is TRBV5-1, the J call TRBJ2-7; 12 bases are shared with TRBD2. The ends lost 0 bases at V and 7 bases at J; junction bases unmatched: 2. The germline V gene has CDR1 SGHRS and CDR2 YFSETQ. The CDR3 has 14 residues. The DNA of the CDR3 is TGCGCCAGCAGCTTGGGACTAGCGGGAGTTGAGCAGTACTTC. Protein sequence: CASSLGLAGVEQYF.